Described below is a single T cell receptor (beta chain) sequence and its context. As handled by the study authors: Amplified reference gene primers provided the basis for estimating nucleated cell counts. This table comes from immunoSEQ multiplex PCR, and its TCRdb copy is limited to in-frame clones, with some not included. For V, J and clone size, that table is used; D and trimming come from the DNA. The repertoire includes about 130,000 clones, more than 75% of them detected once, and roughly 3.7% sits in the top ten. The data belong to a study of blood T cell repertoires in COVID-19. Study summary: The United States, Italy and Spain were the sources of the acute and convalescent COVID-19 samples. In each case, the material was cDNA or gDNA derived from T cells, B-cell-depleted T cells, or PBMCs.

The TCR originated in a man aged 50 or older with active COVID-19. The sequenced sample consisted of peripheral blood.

CDR3 in amino acids: CASSVQGIGNTIYF. In DNA, the CDR3 is TGTGCCAGCAGCGTACAGGGGATCGGAAACACCATATATTTT. J is TRBJ1-3 and V is TRBV13; TRBD1 agrees at 7 bases. The trim removed 5 bases at V and 4 bases at J, leaving 5 bases unmatched. The CDR3 sequence is 14 residues long. Germline lookup yields CDR1 PRHDT and CDR2 FYEKMQ (reference sequence).